In this sample, the clone carrying this T cell receptor beta chain turned up a few times. Each CDR3 protein is one row after TCRdb ran MiXCR on the 5' RACE reads. The sample comprises 520,000 or so distinct CDR3 sequences, approximately 22% of which are singletons, and about 0.91% rests with the top ten. Healthy Caucasians provided all donations. These data are taken from a study of identical twins. These data were also reused for a study on T cells expressing NK-cell markers. That work contributes: A range of about 1.0-7.0% of CD8+ T cells consisted of dominant NKG2C+ clonotypes in roughly 6 donors. In several donors, dominant clonotypes made up roughly 28.3-65% of CD3+CD56-NKG2C+ cells. The study left the HCMV specificity of expanded NKG2C+ T cell clones unresolved.

Sequencing was carried out using CD4+ T cells sorted from blood. This sequence originates from a woman under 30 in good health.

The CDR3 here is CASVLDTDTQYF. The DNA for the CDR3 is TGTGCCAGCGTCCTAGACACAGATACGCAGTATTTT. V and J are TRBV25-1 and TRBJ2-3; D not certain. The CDR3 has 12 residues. The germline gives CDR1 MGHDK, CDR2 SYGVNS. Trimming stripped 8 bases from V and 2 bases from J, with 8 bases between.